The 32 T cell receptor beta chains listed next were all sequenced from one sample in a study of radiotherapy plus CTLA-4 blockade in lung cancer. The protocol was immunoSEQ multiplex PCR, while the TCRdb copy is restricted to in-frame clones and leaves out a portion. The table includes 70,000 to 90,000 clones, about 87% detected once. Sequencing was performed on peripheral blood, taken from a patient treated with radiotherapy plus ipilimumab. These TCRs come from a human donor with non-small cell lung cancer who had stable disease on radiotherapy plus ipilimumab.

This rearrangement joins TRBV18 to TRBJ2-7; TRBD2 aligns across 7 bases. The CDR3 is 14 amino acids. Trimming removed 3 bases from V and 1 base from J; junction bases left unmatched: 3. The germline V gene encodes CDR1 KGHSH and CDR2 LQKENI. This chain's CDR3 is CASSPVGGSYEQYF. The CDR3 DNA reads TGTGCCAGCTCACCGGTCGGGGGGTCCTACGAGCAGTACTTC.

The count of this clone is one. This chain joins TRBV5-6 and TRBJ1-2; D ambiguous. V dropped 1 base and J dropped 4 bases, with 8 bases sitting between them. This CDR3 is built from 13 residues. Germline V lookup: CDR1 SGHDT, CDR2 YYEEEE. In DNA, the CDR3 is TGTGCCAGCAGCTTGTCACAAGCCTATGGCTACACCTTC. Encoded protein: CASSLSQAYGYTF.

This CDR3 reads CASSYGTAGYGYTF. The CDR3 nucleotides read TGTGCCAGCAGCTACGGGACAGCGGGCTATGGCTACACCTTC. J is TRBJ1-2 and V is TRBV7-9, with 7 positions matching TRBD1. There are 14 residues in the CDR3. V lost 4 bases, J lost 4 bases, and 6 bases stayed unmatched. CDR1 is SEHNR and CDR2 is FQNEAQ in the germline V gene (reference sequence). Combining the CDR3 with reference TRBV7-9 and TRBJ1-2 gives the whole variable domain DTGVSQNPRHKITKRGQNVTFRCDPISEHNRLYWYRQTLGQGPEFLTYFQNEAQLEKSRLLSDRFSAERPKGSFSTLEIQRTEQGDSAMYLCASSYGTAGYGYTFGSGTRLTVV.

V and J are TRBV11-1 and TRBJ2-2; possibly TRBD2 for D (5 bases). V was clipped by 1 base and J by 7 bases, with 10 bases between them. The CDR3 spans 14 residues. Germline CDR1 reads SGHAT; CDR2 reads FQDESV (reference sequence). CDR3 sequence (DNA): TGTGCCAGCAGCTTAGGGCTAGCAAACGGGGAGCTGTTTTTT. Its protein product is CASSLGLANGELFF.

CDR3 sequence: CASSIGRASGANVLTF. CDR3 nucleotide sequence: TGTGCCAGTAGTATTGGCAGAGCCTCTGGGGCCAACGTCCTGACTTTC. This chain joins TRBV19 and TRBJ2-6; D not resolved. V was cut by 3 bases and J by 0 bases, with 9 bases left in between. The CDR3 has 16 residues. CDR1 LNHDA and CDR2 SQIVND come from the germline V gene (reference sequence).

V gene TRBV6-5 combines with J gene TRBJ1-3, with D possibly being TRBD1 (5 bases). V lost 6 bases and J lost 3, with 12 bases in between. The CDR3 is made up of 14 amino acids. Germline CDR1 MNHEY, CDR2 SVGAGI. The CDR3 sequence is CASRSRDFGNTIYF. For the CDR3, the DNA is TGTGCCAGCAGGAGCCGGGACTTTGGAAACACCATATATTTT.

This clone was seen just once. This chain uses TRBV15 with TRBJ1-1, with D possibly TRBD1 on 5 matching bases. V lost 1 base and J lost 5, with 14 bases in between. The CDR3 sequence is 15 residues long. Germline CDR1 reads LNHNV; CDR2 reads YYDKDF (reference sequence). CDR3: CATSRGGVGETEAFF. Written as DNA, the CDR3 is TGTGCCACCAGCAGAGGTGGTGTGGGGGAAACTGAAGCTTTCTTT.

Notes on this clone: The identical CDR3 is also encoded by other nucleotide sequences in the sample. This rearrangement joins TRBV6-5 to TRBJ2-7; perhaps TRBD2 as D (6 bases). Trimming shortened V by 2 bases and J by 0 bases, and 11 bases separated the two germline ends. Germline lookup yields CDR1 MNHEY and CDR2 SVGAGI. The CDR3 loop spans 15 amino acids. Here the CDR3 DNA reads TGTGCCAGCAGTTACGGAGGGCTCATCTCCTACGAGCAGTACTTC. As protein: CASSYGGLISYEQYF.

V is TRBV29-1 and J is TRBJ2-4; D unclear. Trimming removed 2 bases from V and 8 bases from J, with 7 bases in between. In germline, CDR1 is SQVTM, CDR2 ANQGSEA. The CDR3 contains 11 residues. Written as DNA, the CDR3 is TGCAGCGTTGAATACGAGGACATTCAGTACTTC. This encodes CSVEYEDIQYF.

The V call is TRBV11-2, the J call TRBJ1-2, with TRBD1 as a possible D gene (5 bases). Trimming removed 0 bases at V and 8 bases at J, with 16 bases between. Looked up from germline, CDR1 is SGHAT and CDR2 is FQNNGV. The CDR3 length is 15 residues. The CDR3 DNA reads as TGTGCCAGCAGCTTAGAGGACATAACTCTGAGGGGCTACACCTTC. The encoded protein is CASSLEDITLRGYTF.

V usage is TRBV30 and J usage is TRBJ2-7; 8 bases are a match to TRBD1. V was clipped by 1 base and J by 2 bases; unmatched bases: 7. Germline CDR1 GTSNPN, CDR2 SVGIG (reference sequence). This CDR3 is 15 amino acids long. The CDR3 bases are TGTGCCTGGAGTGCCCCGGGACAGGCCACCTACGAGCAGTACTTC. This translates into CAWSAPGQATYEQYF.

The V call is TRBV4-1, the J call TRBJ1-1; 7 bases map to TRBD1. The J segment lost 3 bases and the V segment lost 2 bases, leaving 9 bases of the junction unmatched. Germline lookup yields CDR1 MGHRA and CDR2 YSYEKL. The CDR3 has 16 amino acids. CDR3 in DNA: TGCGCCAGCAGCCAACGGCCAGGGGGTATGGACACTGAAGCTTTCTTT. Protein product: CASSQRPGGMDTEAFF.

The chain joins TRBV7-8 to TRBJ2-1, with TRBD2 as a possible D gene (5 bases). V lost 5 bases and J lost 7, with 21 bases in between. The CDR3 consists of 16 residues. Germline V CDR1 and CDR2: SGHVS, FQNEAQ. The CDR3 spells CASSPYDYGVGNEQFF. CDR3 nucleotide sequence: TGTGCCAGCAGCCCATACGACTACGGCGTGGGGAATGAGCAGTTCTTC.

V is TRBV28 and J is TRBJ2-5, with D perhaps matching TRBD1 (6 bases). V was clipped by 6 bases and J by 1 base, with 12 bases between them. This CDR3 has 14 amino acids. Germline CDR1 MDHEN, CDR2 SYDVKM. CDR3 residues: CASSRQVPQETQYF. Here the CDR3 DNA reads TGTGCCAGCAGCAGACAGGTCCCCCAAGAGACCCAGTACTTC.

The J gene is TRBJ2-5, the V gene TRBV10-1, with a possible D match to TRBD1 (6 bases). CDR3 length: 15 amino acids. V shed 2 bases and J shed 2 bases, with 12 bases lying between them. The germline gives CDR1 WNHNN, CDR2 SYGVQD (reference sequence). The CDR3 here is CASSERPGVQETQYF. CDR3 DNA sequence: TGCGCCAGCAGTGAGAGACCAGGGGTGCAAGAGACCCAGTACTTC.

The rearrangement links TRBV7-2 to TRBJ2-1; 8 positions agree with TRBD2. Germline-derived CDR1 and CDR2 are SGHTA and FQGNSA. This CDR3 spans 15 amino acids. Trimming took 3 bases from V and 6 from J; bases not matched to a gene: 7. The CDR3 nucleotides read TGTGCCAGCAGCTTCGCGGGGGGCGGGGCCAATGAGCAGTTCTTC. This sequence encodes CASSFAGGGANEQFF. Variable domain in full (rest from reference TRBV7-2 and TRBJ2-1): GAGVSQSPSNKVTEKGKDVELRCDPISGHTALYWYRQSLGQGLEFLIYFQGNSAPDKSGLPSDRFSAERTGGSVSTLTIQRTQQEDSAVYLCASSFAGGGANEQFFGPGTRLTVL.

The rearrangement uses TRBV14 and TRBJ2-1, with TRBD2 matching over 7 bases. Germline V gives CDR1 SGHDN, CDR2 FVKESK. The V and J ends lost 4 bases and 8 bases, in that order; junction bases with no gene match: 8. The CDR3 contains 14 residues. In DNA, the CDR3 is TGTGCCAGCAGCCCGTCTCCGGGAGGCTATGAGCAGTTCTTC. Translating gives CASSPSPGGYEQFF.

This chain links TRBV19 with TRBJ1-4; the D gene is possibly TRBD1 (5 bases). Looked up from germline, CDR1 is LNHDA and CDR2 is SQIVND (reference sequence). V was cut by 6 bases and J by 11 bases, with 16 bases left in between. CDR3 length: 13 residues. CDR3 region: CASRTEDRGKLFF. In DNA form, the CDR3 reads TGTGCCAGTAGGACCGAAGACCGGGGGAAACTGTTTTTT.

The rearrangement uses TRBV7-2 and TRBJ1-2; D is ambiguous. V lost 3 bases and J 4 bases, leaving 6 bases between the germline ends. Germline CDR1 reads SGHTA; CDR2 reads FQGNSA. CDR3 size: 12 residues. CDR3 in DNA: TGTGCCAGCAGCTTGAGTGGCTATGGCTACACCTTC. Encoded protein: CASSLSGYGYTF.

This clone came up a few times. This rearrangement joins TRBV28 to TRBJ1-4; no reliable D call. The CDR3 has 12 amino acids. The germline V gene encodes CDR1 MDHEN and CDR2 SYDVKM. Trimming stripped 8 bases from V and 8 bases from J, with 12 bases between. CDR3 sequence reads: CASGVQAEKLFF. CDR3 nucleotides: TGTGCCAGCGGGGTCCAGGCCGAAAAACTGTTTTTT. Drawing the rest from reference TRBV28 and TRBJ1-4, the complete variable domain is DVKVTQSSRYLVKRTGEKVFLECVQDMDHENMFWYRQDPGLGLRLIYFSYDVKMKEKGDIPEGYSVSREKKERFSLILESASTNQTSMYLCASGVQAEKLFFGSGTQLSVL.

The sample holds a few counts of this clone. The genes are TRBV9 and TRBJ1-2, with a tentative D call TRBD1 (6 bases). CDR1 is SGDLS, CDR2 YYNGEE, per germline. The length of the CDR3 is 15 residues. V shed 3 bases and J shed 6 bases, with 18 bases lying between them. The CDR3 region is CASSAHLGTTDGYTF. The CDR3 nucleotides read TGTGCCAGCAGCGCCCACTTAGGGACAACGGATGGCTACACCTTC.

CDR3 nucleotide sequence: TGTGCCAGCAGTCGAATAGCGGGAGGCTCCTACGAGCAGTACTTC. This gives the protein CASSRIAGGSYEQYF. V gene TRBV7-9 combines with J gene TRBJ2-7; 10 nucleotides align to TRBD2. V lost 6 bases and J lost 0; bases outside the gene matches: 5. This CDR3 spans 15 amino acids. Germline loops: CDR1 SEHNR, CDR2 FQNEAQ (reference sequence).

The chain couples TRBV9 to TRBJ1-4; D uncertain. Germline V gives CDR1 SGDLS, CDR2 YYNGEE. Trimming pared 4 bases from V and 0 bases from J, leaving 10 bases between. The CDR3 sequence is 15 residues long. The CDR3 loop reads CASSPVLATNEKLFF. The CDR3 DNA is TGTGCCAGCAGCCCCGTTCTTGCAACTAATGAAAAACTGTTTTTT.

V and J are TRBV20-1 and TRBJ2-1; D ambiguous. There are 10 residues in the CDR3. CDR1 is DFQATT, CDR2 SNEGSKA, per germline (reference sequence). V dropped 0 bases and J dropped 10 bases, with 4 bases sitting between them. The CDR3 sequence is CSARDVEQFF. The CDR3 region has the DNA TGCAGTGCTAGAGATGTCGAGCAGTTCTTC.

The rearrangement joins TRBV7-9 to TRBJ2-2; 9 positions match TRBD2. The CDR3 consists of 15 residues. The junction had 5 bases not matched to a gene; V was cut back by 4 bases and J by 5 bases. Germline V gives CDR1 SEHNR, CDR2 FQNEAQ (reference sequence). The CDR3 sequence: CASSSGLAFTGELFF. In DNA, the CDR3 is TGTGCCAGCAGCTCGGGACTAGCTTTTACCGGGGAGCTGTTTTTT. The variable domain in full, with the rest retrieved from reference TRBV7-9 and TRBJ2-2, is DTGVSQNPRHKITKRGQNVTFRCDPISEHNRLYWYRQTLGQGPEFLTYFQNEAQLEKSRLLSDRFSAERPKGSFSTLEIQRTEQGDSAMYLCASSSGLAFTGELFFGEGSRLTVL.

This chain joins TRBV28 and TRBJ1-5, with D unresolved. The CDR3 totals 16 residues. The germline V gene has CDR1 MDHEN and CDR2 SYDVKM. V was cut by 4 bases and J by 7 bases, with 20 bases left in between. CDR3 region: CASSSQLGLNSQPQHF. The DNA for the CDR3 is TGTGCCAGCAGTTCTCAACTAGGACTTAACAGCCAGCCCCAGCATTTT.

This chain uses TRBV18 with TRBJ1-6, with 9 bases matching TRBD1. CDR1 is KGHSH, CDR2 LQKENI, per germline. The CDR3 is 16 residues long. V dropped 2 bases and J dropped 7; count of bases not matched to a gene: 6. CDR3 nucleotide sequence: TGTGCCAGCTCACCAGTACAGGGGGCGCGGAATTCACCCCTCCACTTT. Translating gives CASSPVQGARNSPLHF.

This clone was found a few times. CDR3 bases: TGTGCCAGCAGATCAGACAGGGGCGCGATGGGGGAGCAGTTCTTC. This sequence encodes CASRSDRGAMGEQFF. V usage is TRBV6-5 and J usage is TRBJ2-1; TRBD1 matches at 8 bases. This CDR3 region has 15 residues. The J segment lost 10 bases and the V segment lost 6 bases, leaving 14 bases of the junction unmatched. Germline CDR1 MNHEY, CDR2 SVGAGI.

V gene TRBV28 combines with J gene TRBJ2-1; 13 bases match TRBD2. The CDR3 is 19 amino acids. V lost 5 bases and J lost 3; bases outside the gene matches: 13. Germline values: CDR1 MDHEN, CDR2 SYDVKM. CDR3 residues: CASSPPLGLAGESYNEQFF. CDR3 coding DNA: TGTGCCAGCAGTCCCCCCCTCGGACTAGCGGGAGAAAGCTACAATGAGCAGTTCTTC.

The chain combines TRBV5-1 with TRBJ2-1, with D perhaps TRBD1 or TRBD2 (5 bases each). The CDR3 extends over 15 amino acids. Trimming pared 4 bases from V and 3 bases from J, leaving 14 bases between. Germline CDR1 and CDR2: SGHRS and YFSETQ. In DNA, the CDR3 is TGCGCCAGCAGCCCCGGGACCGCGTACTACAATGAGCAGTTCTTC. Its protein product is CASSPGTAYYNEQFF.

The gene calls are TRBV7-9 and TRBJ2-1; TRBD2 matches 10 bases. Trimming took 5 bases from V and 7 from J; bases not matched to a gene: 14. This CDR3 has 17 amino acids. Germline values: CDR1 SEHNR, CDR2 FQNEAQ (reference sequence). CDR3 protein: CASSPLGSGGPGNEQFF. DNA of the CDR3: TGTGCCAGCAGCCCCTTAGGTAGCGGGGGGCCGGGAAATGAGCAGTTCTTC.

The chain links TRBV9 to TRBJ2-3; 11 bases align to TRBD2. The CDR3 loop spans 16 amino acids. Germline CDR1 and CDR2: SGDLS and YYNGEE. The V gene end was trimmed by 4 bases and the J gene end by 6 bases; junction bases not matched to a gene: 10. DNA of the CDR3: TGTGCCAGCAGCCTCATAGCGGGAGGGCCGGTGGATACGCAGTATTTT. It encodes CASSLIAGGPVDTQYF.